The entry below gives a single T cell receptor beta chain sequence along with its context. These data originate in a study of T cell changes during pregnancy in multiple sclerosis. Measured with immunoSEQ multiplex PCR; TCRdb has only the in-frame clones, and not every one. Among about 110,000 clones listed, 85% to 95% were seen once. The sequence derives from a female donor with multiple sclerosis, enrolled in a pregnancy study. The material was peripheral blood, obtained after pregnancy.

The CDR3 DNA is TGTGCCAGCAGTTACTCGACAGGGTCAGCTTTCTTT. The encoded protein is CASSYSTGSAFF. The J gene is TRBJ1-1, the V gene TRBV28; 7 bases line up with TRBD1. Unmatched junction bases numbered 6, after V lost 4 bases and J lost 10 bases. The germline CDR1 and CDR2 sequences are MDHEN and SYDVKM. The CDR3 loop spans 12 amino acids. The full variable domain, its missing parts supplied by reference TRBV28 and TRBJ1-1, is DVKVTQSSRYLVKRTGEKVFLECVQDMDHENMFWYRQDPGLGLRLIYFSYDVKMKEKGDIPEGYSVSREKKERFSLILESASTNQTSMYLCASSYSTGSAFFGQGTRLTVV.